A single sample is the source of the 30 T cell receptor beta chains below, sequenced in a study of glioma-infiltrating T cells after dendritic cell vaccination. Time point: after dendritic cell vaccination, including at tumor progression/relapse. The method was immunoSEQ multiplex PCR; TCRdb's version includes in-frame clones alone and lacks a portion of them. The sample consists of 50,000 to 65,000 clones, 85% of them appearing once. The material sequenced was blood, taken after dendritic cell vaccination. These TCRs come from a human donor with glioblastoma.

Comment on this clone: Within the sample, other DNA sequences also encode this same CDR3. The chain combines TRBV5-1 with TRBJ2-3; 11 nucleotides match TRBD2. The V and J ends lost 0 bases and 6 bases, in that order; junction bases with no gene match: 3. The CDR3 runs to 15 residues. Per the germline V gene, CDR1 is SGHRS and CDR2 is YFSETQ. CDR3 sequence (DNA): TGCGCCAGCAGCTTGGTAGCGGGGGGGGCGGATACGCAGTATTTT. Protein sequence: CASSLVAGGADTQYF.

CDR3 protein: CASSTHRAGYTF. CDR3 nucleotides: TGTGCCAGTAGTACGCACAGGGCCGGCTACACCTTC. The chain joins TRBV19 to TRBJ1-2; D may be TRBD1 (6 bases). Germline CDR1 reads LNHDA; CDR2 reads SQIVND (reference sequence). There are 12 residues in the CDR3. V lost 4 bases to trimming and J lost 8 bases, with 11 bases between them.

The gene calls are TRBV7-6 and TRBJ2-3; no definite D call. Per germline, CDR1 SGHVS and CDR2 FNYEAQ. The ends were cut back, 7 bases at V and 4 bases at J, with 12 bases in the middle. CDR3 size: 13 residues. The CDR3 is CASNHGESDTQYF. CDR3 bases: TGTGCCAGCAACCACGGAGAGTCAGATACGCAGTATTTT.

This sequence joins TRBV7-3 and TRBJ2-3; no clear D gene. This CDR3 is 13 amino acids long. Trimming cost V 2 bases and J 6 bases, with 9 bases left between them. Germline CDR1 reads SGHTA; CDR2 reads FQGTGA. CDR3 DNA sequence: TGTGCCAGCAGCTTAGGGCCAACGGATACGCAGTATTTT. Its translation: CASSLGPTDTQYF.

The J gene is TRBJ2-7, the V gene TRBV27; D might be TRBD1 (6 bases). The CDR3 totals 15 residues. Germline V gene sequence: CDR1 MNHEY, CDR2 SMNVEV (reference sequence). The V end was cut by 6 bases, the J end by 0 bases, with 15 bases between. This CDR3 is CASRHNREPSYEQYF. Written as DNA, the CDR3 is TGTGCCAGCAGACACAACAGGGAACCCTCCTACGAGCAGTACTTC.

This sequence joins TRBV7-9 and TRBJ2-5; D unresolved. This CDR3 spans 14 amino acids. Trimming took off 5 bases at V and 1 base at J, with 11 bases between the two ends. Germline V gives CDR1 SEHNR, CDR2 FQNEAQ (reference sequence). In nucleotides, the CDR3 is TGTGCCAGCAGCCCTACAGCCCTCCAAGAGACCCAGTACTTC. Protein: CASSPTALQETQYF.

This chain links TRBV30 with TRBJ1-3, with TRBD1 identical over 7 bases. CDR1 is GTSNPN, CDR2 SVGIG, per germline (reference sequence). The V gene end was trimmed by 5 bases and the J gene end by 1 base; junction bases not matched to a gene: 5. CDR3 length equals 14 residues. The CDR3 protein is CAWEDRMSGNTIYF. CDR3 sequence (DNA): TGTGCCTGGGAGGACAGGATGTCTGGAAACACCATATATTTT.

This chain uses TRBV5-1 with TRBJ2-7; D unresolved. CDR1 is SGHRS, CDR2 YFSETQ, per germline. The CDR3 has 14 residues. The germline V and J ends were trimmed by 4 bases and 2 bases, with 13 bases remaining between them. The CDR3 loop reads CASSTRGRTYEQYF. The CDR3 bases are TGCGCCAGCAGCACCCGTGGCAGAACCTACGAGCAGTACTTC.

This clone showed up just a few times. This rearrangement joins TRBV2 to TRBJ2-5, with TRBD2 identical over 7 bases. The CDR3 loop spans 13 amino acids. V lost 11 bases to trimming and J lost 0 bases; unmatched junction nucleotides: 6. Germline V CDR1 and CDR2: SNHLY, FYNNEI. This CDR3 is CASGLEYQETQYF. In DNA form, the CDR3 reads TGTGCCTCCGGACTAGAGTACCAAGAGACCCAGTACTTC.

This rearrangement joins TRBV29-1 to TRBJ2-7; TRBD2 matches 8 bases. In germline, CDR1 is SQVTM, CDR2 ANQGSEA. This CDR3 has 12 residues. J lost 7 bases, V lost 4 bases, and 6 bases had no gene match. The CDR3 DNA sequence: TGCAGCGTTGGCGGGGGCGGGAGGGAGCAGTACTTC. It yields the protein CSVGGGGREQYF.

In this sample, this clone turned up once. The J gene is TRBJ2-7, the V gene TRBV7-9; 8 bases are shared with TRBD2. Germline V gene data show CDR1 as SEHNR and CDR2 as FQNEAQ (reference sequence). J lost 4 bases, V lost 5 bases, and 10 bases had no gene match. The CDR3 totals 15 residues. The CDR3 spells CASSPWTSRLYEQYF. The CDR3 region has the DNA TGTGCCAGCAGCCCTTGGACTAGCCGACTTTACGAGCAGTACTTC.

The CDR3 region is CASSSVVYSGANVLTF. Here the CDR3 DNA reads TGTGCCAGCAGTTCAGTTGTGTACTCTGGGGCCAACGTCCTGACTTTC. V and J are TRBV6-5 and TRBJ2-6; D not certain. Per germline, CDR1 MNHEY and CDR2 SVGAGI. This CDR3 has 16 residues. Trimming shortened V by 4 bases and J by 0 bases, and 10 bases separated the two germline ends.

J is TRBJ2-7 and V is TRBV9; D may be TRBD2 (5 bases). The CDR3 extends over 12 amino acids. Germline values: CDR1 SGDLS, CDR2 YYNGEE. The germline V and J ends were trimmed by 7 bases and 7 bases, with 15 bases remaining between them. CDR3 residues: CASAGIGKEQYF. The CDR3 region has the DNA TGTGCCAGCGCCGGGATCGGGAAGGAGCAGTACTTC.

The chain joins TRBV19 to TRBJ1-4; 8 nucleotides line up with TRBD1. Germline values: CDR1 LNHDA, CDR2 SQIVND (reference sequence). Trimming at V came to 5 bases and at J to 3 bases, leaving 2 bases not matched to a gene. The CDR3 runs 14 residues. The DNA for the CDR3 is TGTGCCAGTAGTGACAGGGGTTCTAATGAAAAACTGTTTTTT. Amino acid sequence: CASSDRGSNEKLFF.

The chain carries TRBV30 and TRBJ1-2; D is unresolved. Germline CDR1 is GTSNPN and CDR2 is SVGIG (reference sequence). Trimming stripped 8 bases from V and 1 base from J, with 14 bases between. The CDR3 length is 13 residues. In nucleotides, the CDR3 is TGTGCCATCACGCAGTTCCTTAACTATGGCTACACCTTC. It translates to CAITQFLNYGYTF.

As for this clone: At one of its ends the junction is not consistent with the germline gene, which may arise from a read error. The rearrangement uses TRBV7-7 and TRBJ2-3; 7 bases map to TRBD1. The CDR3 runs 15 residues. CDR1 and CDR2 (germline): SSHAT, FNYEAQ (reference sequence). This CDR3 reads CASSLQGTFTDTQYF. CDR3 coding DNA: TGTGCTAGCAGCTTACAGGGGACATTCACAGATACGCAGTATTTT.

The V and J genes are TRBV10-1 and TRBJ2-5; TRBD2 is a possible D gene (6 bases). Germline CDR1 WNHNN, CDR2 SYGVQD (reference sequence). The CDR3 runs 12 residues. Trimming left V 8 bases short and J 3 bases short, with 10 bases between. The CDR3 is CASPGSEETQYF. The CDR3 DNA reads as TGCGCCAGCCCCGGGAGCGAAGAGACCCAGTACTTC.

This rearrangement joins TRBV19 to TRBJ2-2; TRBD2 agrees at 8 bases. V shed 9 bases, J shed 0 bases, and the junction held 6 bases outside the gene matches. Germline assignment: CDR1 LNHDA and CDR2 SQIVND (reference sequence). CDR3 length: 15 residues. CDR3 region: CASSRREANTGELFF. The CDR3 DNA sequence: TGTGCCAGCTCGAGGCGGGAGGCGAACACCGGGGAGCTGTTTTTT. Variable domain in full (rest from reference TRBV19 and TRBJ2-2): DGGITQSPKYLFRKEGQNVTLSCEQNLNHDAMYWYRQDPGQGLRLIYYSQIVNDFQKGDIAEGYSVSREKKESFPLTVTSAQKNPTAFYLCASSRREANTGELFFGEGSRLTVL.

This clone was seen only a few times. The chain is built from TRBV6-1 and TRBJ1-1; 12 bases are a match to TRBD1. The CDR3 runs 18 residues. The V and J ends lost 2 bases and 3 bases, in that order; junction bases with no gene match: 10. Germline values: CDR1 MNHNS, CDR2 SASEGT. The CDR3 DNA reads TGTGCCAGCAGTGAAAGGGGGGACAGGGGGCGCTTGGACACTGAAGCTTTCTTT. Translating gives CASSERGDRGRLDTEAFF.

This chain uses TRBV18 with TRBJ2-1, with a possible D match to TRBD1 (6 bases). Trimming took 4 bases from V and 0 from J, leaving 19 bases between them. This CDR3 region has 18 residues. CDR1 and CDR2 from the germline V gene are KGHSH and LQKENI. CDR3 sequence: CASSLSAGAASSYNEQFF. CDR3 nucleotides: TGTGCCAGCTCACTCTCGGCAGGGGCCGCAAGCTCCTACAATGAGCAGTTCTTC.

V is TRBV4-3 and J is TRBJ1-4; no reliable D call. CDR1 and CDR2 (germline): LGHNA, YSLEER. The CDR3 totals 15 residues. Trimming removed 4 bases at V and 4 bases at J, with 13 bases between. The CDR3 loop reads CASSLSPRNNEKLFF. DNA of the CDR3: TGCGCCAGCAGCCTATCACCCAGGAATAATGAAAAACTGTTTTTT.

V usage is TRBV2 and J usage is TRBJ1-4; 9 nucleotides align to TRBD1. This CDR3 is built from 18 residues. Germline V gene sequence: CDR1 SNHLY, CDR2 FYNNEI. The ends lost 3 bases at V and 5 bases at J; junction bases unmatched: 13. The CDR3 coding sequence is TGTGCCAGCAGTGAGGCACGATTGACAGGGGGGTTGAATGAAAAACTGTTTTTT. Protein product: CASSEARLTGGLNEKLFF.

J is TRBJ2-1 and V is TRBV11-3, with D possibly TRBD1 on 5 matching bases. Trimming removed 1 base at V and 9 bases at J, with 13 bases between. Germline values: CDR1 SGHNT, CDR2 YENEEA. The CDR3 loop spans 14 amino acids. CDR3 in DNA: TGTGCCAGCAGCTTAGTATCGGGTAGGGGTGAGCAGTTCTTC. This sequence encodes CASSLVSGRGEQFF. Filled out from reference TRBV11-3 and TRBJ2-1, the complete variable domain reads EAGVVQSPRYKIIEKKQPVAFWCNPISGHNTLYWYLQNLGQGPELLIRYENEEAVDDSQLPKDRFSAERLKGVDSTLKIQPAELGDSAVYLCASSLVSGRGEQFFGPGTRLTVL.

The CDR3 bases are TGTGCCAGCAGCCCCGGACAGGGGGCGGCTGATACGCAGTATTTT. Translated: CASSPGQGAADTQYF. The J gene is TRBJ2-3, the V gene TRBV7-2; 11 bases are a match to TRBD1. The ends lost 5 bases at V and 6 bases at J; junction bases unmatched: 7. This CDR3 has 15 residues. Per the germline V gene, CDR1 is SGHTA and CDR2 is FQGNSA.

The rearrangement uses TRBV18 and TRBJ2-7; 9 nucleotides agree with TRBD1. The CDR3 sequence is 14 residues long. The junction had 9 bases not matched to a gene; V was cut back by 3 bases and J by 9 bases. Germline V lookup: CDR1 KGHSH, CDR2 LQKENI. The CDR3 region has the DNA TGTGCCAGCTCACCTTCTCGGACAGGGGAGGGGCAGTACTTC. The encoded protein is CASSPSRTGEGQYF.

The genes are TRBV7-2 and TRBJ1-5; 8 bases are a match to TRBD1. CDR1 is SGHTA and CDR2 is FQGNSA in the germline V gene. The V gene end was trimmed by 1 base and the J gene end by 5 bases; junction bases not matched to a gene: 7. CDR3 length: 16 amino acids. CDR3 nucleotide sequence: TGTGCCAGCAGCTTAGTATCCGCAGGGGGCTATCAGCCCCAGCATTTT. Amino acids: CASSLVSAGGYQPQHF.

J is TRBJ1-1 and V is TRBV7-9, with 10 bases fitting TRBD1. The CDR3 contains 17 residues. Germline V lookup: CDR1 SEHNR, CDR2 FQNEAQ (reference sequence). With V trimmed by 5 bases and J by 6 bases, 15 bases remained unmatched. CDR3 in amino acids: CASSPGQGEDLYAEAFF. The CDR3 bases are TGTGCCAGCAGCCCCGGACAGGGGGAGGATCTTTACGCTGAAGCTTTCTTT.

J is TRBJ2-1 and V is TRBV14, with TRBD1 as a possible D gene (6 bases). Germline CDR1 and CDR2: SGHDN and FVKESK. The CDR3 has 16 residues. V shed 4 bases and J shed 3 bases, with 16 bases lying between them. For the CDR3, the DNA is TGTGCCAGCAGCCCCGAGGCAGGGGTGATCTACAATGAGCAGTTCTTC. Its translation: CASSPEAGVIYNEQFF.

J is TRBJ2-3 and V is TRBV10-2; 16 nucleotides align to TRBD2. CDR1 is WSHSY, CDR2 SAAADI, per germline. J was trimmed by 5 bases and V by 6 bases; bases with no gene match: 8. This CDR3 contains 17 residues. The CDR3 DNA follows: TGCGCCAGCAGGGGACTAGCGGGGGGGCTCGGGAGAGATACGCAGTATTTT. Its translation: CASRGLAGGLGRDTQYF.

The chain recombines TRBV4-1 with TRBJ2-1; no clear D. Germline loops: CDR1 MGHRA, CDR2 YSYEKL. Trimming pared 0 bases from V and 1 base from J, leaving 10 bases between. The CDR3 contains 16 residues. The CDR3 nucleotides are TGCGCCAGCAGCCAAGATCGAATGAGATCCTACAATGAGCAGTTCTTC. Residues: CASSQDRMRSYNEQFF.